These 21 T cell receptor beta chains originate from one sample sequenced in a study of control samples from healthy donors and cancer patients. Only in-frame clones appear in the TCRdb table, and some are missing; sequencing was by immunoSEQ multiplex PCR. Found here are about 180,000 clones, more than 90% of them singletons; the top ten hold 1.2% to 1.5%. The material sequenced was blood. These receptor sequences come from a man aged 25-40 years in good health.

The gene calls are TRBV28 and TRBJ1-2; TRBD1 might be the D (5 bases). V gave up 2 bases and J gave up 6 bases, with 7 bases separating them. The CDR3 extends over 12 amino acids. CDR1 and CDR2 from the germline V gene are MDHEN and SYDVKM. DNA for the CDR3: TGTGCCAGCAGTTTAGGGGCACATGGCTACACCTTC. Protein: CASSLGAHGYTF.

The genes are TRBV7-3 and TRBJ2-7; weak D call: TRBD1 (5 bases). Germline lookup yields CDR1 SGHTA and CDR2 FQGTGA. V lost 4 bases to trimming and J lost 6 bases, with 10 bases between them. This CDR3 is built from 12 residues. The CDR3 DNA sequence: TGTGCCAGCAGCTCCGGCCAGGGCGAGCAGTACTTC. This encodes CASSSGQGEQYF.

The chain combines TRBV7-9 with TRBJ2-2, with a possible D match to TRBD2 (6 bases). Trimming removed 1 base from V and 3 bases from J, with 12 bases in between. CDR3 length equals 16 residues. Germline V gene data show CDR1 as SEHNR and CDR2 as FQNEAQ (reference sequence). In DNA form, the CDR3 reads TGTGCCAGCAGCTTAGTAGGAGGGCCCCACACCGGGGAGCTGTTTTTT. Protein sequence: CASSLVGGPHTGELFF.

The chain has TRBV19 and TRBJ1-1; weak D call: TRBD1 (6 bases). Trimming removed 6 bases from V and 0 bases from J, with 8 bases in between. Germline V gene data show CDR1 as LNHDA and CDR2 as SQIVND (reference sequence). This CDR3 has 13 amino acids. The DNA for the CDR3 is TGTGCCAGTAGCGGGGGCCTGAACACTGAAGCTTTCTTT. Its protein product is CASSGGLNTEAFF.

The gene calls are TRBV5-6 and TRBJ2-7; D tentatively reads TRBD1 or TRBD2 (5 bases each). The CDR3 loop spans 15 amino acids. Germline CDR1 is SGHDT and CDR2 is YYEEEE. With 4 bases removed from V and 1 base from J, the gap between germline ends came to 15 bases. CDR3 DNA: TGTGCCAGCAGCCCGCCCCGGGGCCCATCCTACGAGCAGTACTTC. Its translation: CASSPPRGPSYEQYF.

The CDR3 reads CSARRDEQFF. DNA for the CDR3: TGCAGTGCTAGGAGGGATGAGCAGTTCTTC. This sequence joins TRBV20-1 and TRBJ2-1; D possibly corresponds to TRBD2 (5 bases). Trimming shortened V by 3 bases and J by 8 bases, and 5 bases separated the two germline ends. The length of the CDR3 is 10 residues. Per germline, CDR1 DFQATT and CDR2 SNEGSKA (reference sequence).

The chain recombines TRBV5-6 with TRBJ2-1; 9 positions agree with TRBD1. J lost 9 bases, V lost 5 bases, and 6 bases had no gene match. The CDR3 is 13 residues long. Germline CDR1 and CDR2: SGHDT and YYEEEE. CDR3 sequence: CASRNRGRFEQFF. In DNA form, the CDR3 reads TGTGCCAGCAGGAACAGGGGGCGCTTTGAGCAGTTCTTC.

The CDR3 region is CASSWRQATNEKLFF. The DNA for the CDR3 is TGCGCCAGCAGCTGGAGACAGGCAACTAATGAAAAACTGTTTTTT. The rearrangement joins TRBV5-1 to TRBJ1-4, with D tentatively TRBD1 (6 bases). Per germline, CDR1 SGHRS and CDR2 YFSETQ. The germline V and J ends were trimmed by 3 bases and 0 bases, with 9 bases remaining between them. CDR3 length: 15 residues.

V gene TRBV4-3 combines with J gene TRBJ2-7, with 9 nucleotides matching TRBD1. Per the germline V gene, CDR1 is LGHNA and CDR2 is YSLEER. V lost 0 bases to trimming and J lost 5 bases; unmatched junction nucleotides: 8. The CDR3 runs to 16 residues. The CDR3 sequence: CASSQEAGQGFHEQYF. CDR3 DNA: TGCGCCAGCAGCCAAGAGGCGGGACAGGGCTTCCACGAGCAGTACTTC.

V gene TRBV18 combines with J gene TRBJ1-1, with TRBD1 as a possible D gene (6 bases). Trimming left V 0 bases short and J 5 bases short, with 13 bases between. Per the germline V gene, CDR1 is KGHSH and CDR2 is LQKENI. This CDR3 is 15 amino acids long. CDR3 in DNA: TGTGCCAGCTCACCACCTTCAGGGGCTAGGACTGAAGCTTTCTTT. This gives the protein CASSPPSGARTEAFF.

The chain combines TRBV19 with TRBJ1-2; 7 nucleotides align to TRBD1. V was clipped by 6 bases and J by 4 bases; unmatched bases: 8. There are 14 residues in the CDR3. Germline assignment: CDR1 LNHDA and CDR2 SQIVND (reference sequence). CDR3 region: CASSRQGQGYGYTF. The DNA of the CDR3 is TGTGCCAGTAGCCGACAGGGCCAAGGCTATGGCTACACCTTC.

With regard to this clone: The junction departs from germline at one end; a sequencing error may be responsible. The sample carries other DNA sequences with the same CDR3. The CDR3 is CASSVGGLIREAFF. The CDR3 DNA sequence: TGTGCTAGCAGCGTCGGGGGGCTCATTCGGGAAGCTTTCTTT. This sequence joins TRBV9 and TRBJ1-1, with a tentative D call TRBD1 (6 bases). The CDR3 spans 14 residues. Looked up from germline, CDR1 is SGDLS and CDR2 is YYNGEE.

The chain uses TRBV5-1 and TRBJ2-1, with TRBD2 identical over 7 bases. CDR1 is SGHRS, CDR2 YFSETQ, per germline. V was clipped by 4 bases and J by 9 bases; unmatched bases: 13. CDR3 length: 15 amino acids. CDR3 coding DNA: TGCGCCAGCAGCCAGGTTGGCGGGAGTTCGATTGAGCAGTTCTTC. It translates to CASSQVGGSSIEQFF.

Only a few counts were recorded for this clone. V is TRBV28 and J is TRBJ1-4; 7 bases are shared with TRBD1. Trimming took 2 bases from V and 5 from J; bases not matched to a gene: 8. Germline loops: CDR1 MDHEN, CDR2 SYDVKM. The CDR3 runs to 16 residues. The CDR3 DNA reads as TGTGCCAGCAGTTTAAATTGGGGACAGATGAATGAAAAACTGTTTTTT. Protein: CASSLNWGQMNEKLFF. Filled out from reference TRBV28 and TRBJ1-4, the complete variable domain reads DVKVTQSSRYLVKRTGEKVFLECVQDMDHENMFWYRQDPGLGLRLIYFSYDVKMKEKGDIPEGYSVSREKKERFSLILESASTNQTSMYLCASSLNWGQMNEKLFFGSGTQLSVL.

The chain has TRBV24-1 and TRBJ2-7, with 7 positions matching TRBD1. This CDR3 spans 15 amino acids. The V and J ends lost 4 bases and 3 bases, in that order; junction bases with no gene match: 8. In germline, CDR1 is KGHDR, CDR2 SFDVKD. The CDR3, as DNA: TGTGCCACCAGTGAGGGACCTCAGGGGGTCTACGAGCAGTACTTC. Its translation is CATSEGPQGVYEQYF.

This clone appeared once. This rearrangement joins TRBV9 to TRBJ1-1; TRBD1 matches at 9 bases. CDR1 and CDR2 (germline): SGDLS, YYNGEE. The CDR3 has 18 residues. Losses at the gene ends were 0 bases for V and 0 bases for J; bases not matched to a gene: 9. The CDR3 DNA follows: TGTGCCAGCAGCGTAGGTCCCCCGACAGGGGGAATGAACACTGAAGCTTTCTTT. It specifies CASSVGPPTGGMNTEAFF.

The rearrangement joins TRBV30 to TRBJ1-1, with D possibly being TRBD1 (5 bases). Germline loops: CDR1 GTSNPN, CDR2 SVGIG (reference sequence). The CDR3 extends over 15 amino acids. Trimming took off 0 bases at V and 2 bases at J, with 13 bases between the two ends. The CDR3 sequence: CAWSVRGDGNTEAFF. The CDR3 bases are TGTGCCTGGAGTGTACGGGGGGATGGAAACACTGAAGCTTTCTTT. Together with reference TRBV30 and TRBJ1-1, the CDR3 gives the full variable domain: SQTIHQWPATLVQPVGSPLSLECTVEGTSNPNLYWYRQAAGRGLQLLFYSVGIGQISSEVPQNLSASRPQDRQFILSSKKLLLSDSGFYLCAWSVRGDGNTEAFFGQGTRLTVV.

The V call is TRBV2, the J call TRBJ2-3; TRBD2 might be the D (6 bases). Germline V lookup: CDR1 SNHLY, CDR2 FYNNEI. CDR3 length: 14 residues. The V end was cut by 2 bases, the J end by 2 bases, with 8 bases between. The CDR3 nucleotides read TGTGCCAGCAGTGAAAGGGGACTCACAGATACGCAGTATTTT. Its translation is CASSERGLTDTQYF.

The chain couples TRBV29-1 to TRBJ2-3, with 7 bases identical to TRBD1. This CDR3 is built from 15 residues. Looked up from germline, CDR1 is SQVTM and CDR2 is ANQGSEA. The V segment lost 4 bases and the J segment 3 bases; nucleotides outside the gene matches: 10. CDR3: CSVAQLAGGTDTQYF. The CDR3 coding sequence is TGCAGCGTTGCTCAGCTTGCAGGGGGAACAGATACGCAGTATTTT.

J is TRBJ2-3 and V is TRBV4-3; D might be TRBD2 (6 bases). Germline lookup yields CDR1 LGHNA and CDR2 YSLEER. The CDR3 extends over 15 amino acids. Trimming took 0 bases from V and 5 from J, leaving 12 bases between them. The chain's CDR3 is CASSQERRGEDTQYF. CDR3 DNA sequence: TGCGCCAGCAGCCAAGAGAGGAGGGGCGAAGATACGCAGTATTTT.

The gene calls are TRBV3-1 (or the pseudogene TRBV3-2) and TRBJ2-5, with TRBD1 matching over 7 bases. The CDR3 sequence is 16 residues long. Germline V CDR1 and CDR2: LGHDT, YNNKEL (reference sequence). Trimming at V came to 1 base and at J to 0 bases, leaving 5 bases not matched to a gene. The CDR3 DNA is TGTGCCAGCAGCCAAGCACCGACAGGGCACCAAGAGACCCAGTACTTC. It yields the protein CASSQAPTGHQETQYF.